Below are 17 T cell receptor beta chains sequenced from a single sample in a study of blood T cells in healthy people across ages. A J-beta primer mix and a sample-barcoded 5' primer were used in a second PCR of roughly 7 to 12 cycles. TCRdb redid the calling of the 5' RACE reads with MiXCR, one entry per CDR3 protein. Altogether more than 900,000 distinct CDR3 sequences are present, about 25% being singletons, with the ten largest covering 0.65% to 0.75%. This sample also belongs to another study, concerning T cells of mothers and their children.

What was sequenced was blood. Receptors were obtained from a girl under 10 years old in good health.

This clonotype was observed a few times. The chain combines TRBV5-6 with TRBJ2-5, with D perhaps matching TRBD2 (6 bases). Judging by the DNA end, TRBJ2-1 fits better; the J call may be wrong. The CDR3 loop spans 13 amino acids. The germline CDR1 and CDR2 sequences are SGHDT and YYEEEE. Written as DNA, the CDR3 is TGTGCCAGCAGCCGACTAGCCTACAATGAGCAGTTCTTC. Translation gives CASSRLAYNEQFF.

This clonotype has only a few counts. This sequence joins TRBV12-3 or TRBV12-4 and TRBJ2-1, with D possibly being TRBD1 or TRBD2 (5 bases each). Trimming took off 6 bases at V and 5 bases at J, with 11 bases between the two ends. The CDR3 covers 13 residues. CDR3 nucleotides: TGTGCCAGCAGCCGAGGGACCAACAATGAGCAGTTCTTC. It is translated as CASSRGTNNEQFF.

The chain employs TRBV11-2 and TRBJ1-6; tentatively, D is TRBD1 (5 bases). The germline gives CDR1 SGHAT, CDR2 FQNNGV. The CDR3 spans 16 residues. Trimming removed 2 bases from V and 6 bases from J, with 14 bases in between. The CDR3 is CASSLRYWDSNSPLHF. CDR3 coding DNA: TGTGCCAGCAGCTTACGATATTGGGACTCTAATTCACCCCTCCACTTT.

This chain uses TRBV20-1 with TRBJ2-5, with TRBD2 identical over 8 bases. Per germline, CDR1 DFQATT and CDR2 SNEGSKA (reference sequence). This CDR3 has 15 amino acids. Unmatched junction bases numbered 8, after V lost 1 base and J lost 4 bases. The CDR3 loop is CSARAGGGRRETQYF. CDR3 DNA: TGCAGTGCTAGAGCGGGAGGGGGGCGGAGAGAGACCCAGTACTTC.

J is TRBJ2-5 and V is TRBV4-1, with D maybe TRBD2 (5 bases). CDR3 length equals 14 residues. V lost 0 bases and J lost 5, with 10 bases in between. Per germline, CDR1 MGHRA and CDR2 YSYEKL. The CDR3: CASSQESGGETQYF. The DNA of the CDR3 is TGCGCCAGCAGCCAAGAGAGCGGCGGCGAGACCCAGTACTTC.

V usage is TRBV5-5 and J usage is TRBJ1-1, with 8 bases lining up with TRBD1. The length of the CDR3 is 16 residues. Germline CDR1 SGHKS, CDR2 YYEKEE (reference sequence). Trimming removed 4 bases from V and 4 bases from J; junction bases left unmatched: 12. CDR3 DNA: TGTGCCAGCAGCCCACGGACAGGGCTGAAGGCCACTGAAGCTTTCTTT. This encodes CASSPRTGLKATEAFF.

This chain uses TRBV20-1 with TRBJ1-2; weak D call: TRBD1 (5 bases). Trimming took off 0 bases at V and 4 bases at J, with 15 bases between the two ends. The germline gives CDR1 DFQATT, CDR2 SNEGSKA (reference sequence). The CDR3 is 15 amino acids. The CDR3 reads CSARDQGAGSYGYTF. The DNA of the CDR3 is TGCAGTGCTAGAGATCAGGGAGCGGGTTCCTATGGCTACACCTTC.

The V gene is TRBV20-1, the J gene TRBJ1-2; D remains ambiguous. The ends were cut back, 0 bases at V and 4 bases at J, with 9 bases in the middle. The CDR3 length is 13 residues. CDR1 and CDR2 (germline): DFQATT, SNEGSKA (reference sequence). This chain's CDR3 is CSARDTQFYGYTF. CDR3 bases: TGCAGTGCTAGAGATACACAGTTCTATGGCTACACCTTC.

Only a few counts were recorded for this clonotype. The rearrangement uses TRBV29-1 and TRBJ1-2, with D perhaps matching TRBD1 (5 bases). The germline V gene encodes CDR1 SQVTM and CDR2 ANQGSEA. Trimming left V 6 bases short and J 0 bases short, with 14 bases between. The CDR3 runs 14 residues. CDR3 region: CSVPGLLSNYGYTF. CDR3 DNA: TGCAGCGTACCGGGACTTTTATCTAACTATGGCTACACCTTC.

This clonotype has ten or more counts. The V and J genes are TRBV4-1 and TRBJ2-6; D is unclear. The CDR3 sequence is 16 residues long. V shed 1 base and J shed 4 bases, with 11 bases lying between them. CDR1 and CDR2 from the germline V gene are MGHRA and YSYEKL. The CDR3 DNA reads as TGCGCCAGCAGCCAAGGTCTATTAGCAGGGGCCAACGTCCTGACTTTC. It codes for CASSQGLLAGANVLTF.

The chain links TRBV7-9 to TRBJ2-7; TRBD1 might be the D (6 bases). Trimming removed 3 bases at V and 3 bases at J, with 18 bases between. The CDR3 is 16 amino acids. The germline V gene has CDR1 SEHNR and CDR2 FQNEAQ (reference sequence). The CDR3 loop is CASSLVLSGHRYEQYF. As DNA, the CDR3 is TGTGCCAGCAGCTTGGTATTATCGGGACACCGCTACGAGCAGTACTTC.

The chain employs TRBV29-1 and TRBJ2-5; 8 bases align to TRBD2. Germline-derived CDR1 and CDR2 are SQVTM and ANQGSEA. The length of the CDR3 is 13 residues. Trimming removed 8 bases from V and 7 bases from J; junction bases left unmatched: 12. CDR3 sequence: CSSPESGGGTQYF. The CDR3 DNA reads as TGCAGCTCCCCGGAGAGCGGGGGAGGGACCCAGTACTTC.

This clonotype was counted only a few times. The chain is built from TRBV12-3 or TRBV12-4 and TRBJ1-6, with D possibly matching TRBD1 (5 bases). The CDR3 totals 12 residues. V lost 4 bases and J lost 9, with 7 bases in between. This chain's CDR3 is CASSSRVSPLHF. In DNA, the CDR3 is TGTGCCAGCAGTTCCAGGGTTTCACCCCTCCACTTT.

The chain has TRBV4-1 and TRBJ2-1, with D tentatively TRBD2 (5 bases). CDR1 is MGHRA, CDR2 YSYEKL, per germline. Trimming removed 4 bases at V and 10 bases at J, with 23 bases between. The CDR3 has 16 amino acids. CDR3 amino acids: CASSRERSTRTSEQFF. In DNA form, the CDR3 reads TGCGCCAGCAGCCGCGAGAGATCCACTAGGACGTCCGAGCAGTTCTTC.

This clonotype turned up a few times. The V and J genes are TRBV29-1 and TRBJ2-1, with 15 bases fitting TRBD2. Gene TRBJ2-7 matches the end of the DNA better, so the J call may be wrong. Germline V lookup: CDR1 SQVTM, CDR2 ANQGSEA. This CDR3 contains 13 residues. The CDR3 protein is CSAGTSGRYEQYF. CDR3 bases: TGCAGCGCTGGGACTAGCGGGAGGTACGAGCAGTACTTC.

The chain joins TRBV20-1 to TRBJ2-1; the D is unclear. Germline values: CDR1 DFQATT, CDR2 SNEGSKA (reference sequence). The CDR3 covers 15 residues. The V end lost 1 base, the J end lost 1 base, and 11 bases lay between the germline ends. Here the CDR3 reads CSARGGVASYNEQFF. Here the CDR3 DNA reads TGCAGTGCTAGAGGTGGAGTTGCGTCCTACAATGAGCAGTTCTTC.

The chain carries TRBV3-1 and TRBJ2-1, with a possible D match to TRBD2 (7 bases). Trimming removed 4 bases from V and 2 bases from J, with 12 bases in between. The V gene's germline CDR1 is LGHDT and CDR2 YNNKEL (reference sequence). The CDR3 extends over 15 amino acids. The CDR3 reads CASSPTGGTYNEQFF. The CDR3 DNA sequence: TGTGCCAGCAGCCCTACGGGGGGCACCTACAATGAGCAGTTCTTC.